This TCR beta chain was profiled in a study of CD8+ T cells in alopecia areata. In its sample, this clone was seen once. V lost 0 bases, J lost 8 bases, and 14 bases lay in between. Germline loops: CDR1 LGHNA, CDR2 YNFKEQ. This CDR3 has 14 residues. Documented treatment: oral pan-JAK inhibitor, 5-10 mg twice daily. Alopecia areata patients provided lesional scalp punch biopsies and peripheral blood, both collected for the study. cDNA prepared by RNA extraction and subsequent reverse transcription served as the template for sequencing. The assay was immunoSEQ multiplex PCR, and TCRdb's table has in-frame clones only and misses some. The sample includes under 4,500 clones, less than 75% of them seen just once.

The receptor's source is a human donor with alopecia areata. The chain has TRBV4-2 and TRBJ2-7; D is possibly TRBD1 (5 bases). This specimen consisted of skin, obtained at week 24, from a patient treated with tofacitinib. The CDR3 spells CASSQDLAWGQQYF. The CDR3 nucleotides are TGTGCCAGCAGCCAAGATCTCGCCTGGGGCCAGCAGTACTTC.